These 31 T cell receptor beta chains originate from one sample sequenced in a study of blood T cell repertoires in COVID-19 (TCRdb year 2020). The protocol used for the library was the immunoSEQ multiplex PCR assay. Held by TCRdb, this immuneACCESS table contains in-frame sequences only and omits some clones. Under half of the omission traces to an unresolved V gene where checked; the cause of the rest is unknown. The sample table lists 270,000 or so clones, approximately 84% of them with a count of one. The biggest ten clones account for roughly 1.6% of the sample. What was sequenced was peripheral blood. These receptors all stem from a human donor with COVID-19, enrolled during active disease. The donor label of this sample is uncertain.

On this clone: Other DNA sequences within the sample encode an identical CDR3. The CDR3 reads CASSPRDRDGYTF. As DNA, the CDR3 is TGTGCCAGCTCACCCCGGGACAGGGATGGCTACACCTTC. The chain uses TRBV18 and TRBJ1-2, with TRBD1 matching over 9 bases. The CDR3 has 13 amino acids. Germline CDR1 KGHSH, CDR2 LQKENI. The J segment lost 6 bases and the V segment lost 3 bases, leaving 2 bases of the junction unmatched.

This clone showed up just a few times. The chain uses TRBV28 and TRBJ1-4; weak D call: TRBD1 (5 bases). Trimming removed 4 bases from V and 3 bases from J, with 15 bases in between. The CDR3 has 16 residues. Germline loops: CDR1 MDHEN, CDR2 SYDVKM. CDR3 in amino acids: CASSSSDGAANEKLFF. DNA for the CDR3: TGTGCCAGCAGTTCCTCGGATGGGGCGGCTAATGAAAAACTGTTTTTT. Full variable domain (outside the CDR3, taken from reference TRBV28 and TRBJ1-4): DVKVTQSSRYLVKRTGEKVFLECVQDMDHENMFWYRQDPGLGLRLIYFSYDVKMKEKGDIPEGYSVSREKKERFSLILESASTNQTSMYLCASSSSDGAANEKLFFGSGTQLSVL.

This chain connects TRBV28 to TRBJ2-3, with 9 bases matching TRBD1. The germline V gene encodes CDR1 MDHEN and CDR2 SYDVKM. This CDR3 comprises 16 residues. V gave up 6 bases and J gave up 2 bases; unmatched junction bases: 9. This chain's CDR3 is CASRAQGDRVTDTQYF. For the CDR3, the DNA is TGTGCCAGCAGAGCTCAGGGGGACAGGGTCACAGATACGCAGTATTTT.

J is TRBJ1-1 and V is TRBV6-6, with D tentatively TRBD1 (5 bases). Germline V lookup: CDR1 MNHNY, CDR2 SVGAGI (reference sequence). The CDR3 runs to 19 residues. Trimming removed 5 bases at V and 3 bases at J, with 28 bases between. This CDR3 is CASSPTNLSGGGGDTEAFF. The CDR3 nucleotides are TGTGCCAGCAGTCCGACAAACCTCAGTGGGGGAGGTGGAGACACTGAAGCTTTCTTT.

The V call is TRBV6-6, the J call TRBJ2-1; D gene unclear. Germline CDR1 is MNHNY and CDR2 is SVGAGI (reference sequence). Trimming left V 6 bases short and J 7 bases short, with 10 bases between. The CDR3 extends over 12 amino acids. The CDR3 loop reads CASSPAGNEQFF. The CDR3 DNA sequence: TGTGCCAGCAGCCCCGCCGGTAATGAGCAGTTCTTC.

The CDR3 region is CASSLDHSSYEQYF. As DNA, the CDR3 is TGCGCCAGCAGCTTGGACCACAGCTCCTACGAGCAGTACTTC. This sequence joins TRBV5-1 and TRBJ2-7; D unclear. The CDR3 has 14 amino acids. V lost 0 bases and J lost 0, with 7 bases in between. Germline values: CDR1 SGHRS, CDR2 YFSETQ.

The V and J genes are TRBV29-1 and TRBJ1-1; TRBD1 aligns across 7 bases. Losses at the gene ends were 7 bases for V and 8 bases for J; bases not matched to a gene: 13. Germline CDR1 is SQVTM and CDR2 is ANQGSEA. The CDR3 is 13 residues long. As DNA, the CDR3 is TGCAGCGCGGATTCCCAGGGGGTCGCGGAAGCTTTCTTT. Protein sequence: CSADSQGVAEAFF.

In DNA, the CDR3 is TGTGCCAGCGTTTCCCAGATGAACACTGAAGCTTTCTTT. Translation: CASVSQMNTEAFF. The V call is TRBV28, the J call TRBJ1-1; D is unclear. V was cut by 8 bases and J by 0 bases, with 10 bases left in between. There are 13 residues in the CDR3. The germline CDR1 and CDR2 sequences are MDHEN and SYDVKM.

This rearrangement joins TRBV3-1 (or the pseudogene TRBV3-2) to TRBJ2-3; D call uncertain. The CDR3 loop spans 15 amino acids. CDR1 and CDR2 (germline): LGHDT, YNNKEL (reference sequence). The V end was cut by 3 bases, the J end by 4 bases, with 14 bases between. CDR3 sequence: CASSHWALGADTQYF. CDR3 nucleotides: TGTGCCAGCAGCCACTGGGCCTTGGGCGCAGATACGCAGTATTTT.

There are a few counts of this clone. The genes are TRBV7-2 and TRBJ1-2; 8 nucleotides match TRBD1. This CDR3 has 16 residues. CDR1 SGHTA and CDR2 FQGNSA come from the germline V gene. Trimming at V came to 5 bases and at J to 4 bases, leaving 12 bases not matched to a gene. The CDR3 reads CASSPQTGVAPYGYTF. Here the CDR3 DNA reads TGTGCCAGCAGCCCTCAGACAGGGGTCGCACCCTATGGCTACACCTTC.

The rearrangement uses TRBV27 and TRBJ1-6; D gene ambiguous. V lost 5 bases and J lost 5, with 10 bases in between. Germline CDR1 MNHEY, CDR2 SMNVEV (reference sequence). The CDR3 covers 14 residues. Written as DNA, the CDR3 is TGTGCCAGCAGTCGTGACCGGGATAATTCACCCCTCCACTTT. It codes for CASSRDRDNSPLHF.

V and J are TRBV5-8 and TRBJ2-1, with 11 bases aligning to TRBD2. V shed 4 bases and J 3 bases; nucleotides not matched to a gene: 3. This CDR3 contains 15 residues. Germline V gene sequence: CDR1 SGHTS, CDR2 YDEGEE. The CDR3 here is CASSPGTSGYNEQFF. The CDR3 DNA reads as TGTGCCAGCAGCCCCGGGACTAGCGGCTACAATGAGCAGTTCTTC. The full variable domain, rest sourced from reference TRBV5-8 and TRBJ2-1, is EAGVTQSPTHLIKTRGQQATLRCSPISGHTSVYWYQQALGLGLQFLLWYDEGEERNRGNFPPRFSGRQFPNYSSELNVNALELEDSALYLCASSPGTSGYNEQFFGPGTRLTVL.

The chain is built from TRBV30 and TRBJ2-7, with 7 bases identical to TRBD1. There are 13 residues in the CDR3. After removal of 4 bases from V and 5 bases from J, the junction contained 8 bases not matched to a gene. The germline CDR1 and CDR2 sequences are GTSNPN and SVGIG (reference sequence). The CDR3 DNA is TGTGCCTGGACTAGGGGGCACGTGGACGAGCAGTACTTC. Amino acids: CAWTRGHVDEQYF.

This clone has just a few counts. V usage is TRBV7-9 and J usage is TRBJ1-1, with 9 bases aligning to TRBD1. The V gene's germline CDR1 is SEHNR and CDR2 FQNEAQ (reference sequence). The CDR3 is made up of 14 amino acids. The trim removed 8 bases at V and 4 bases at J, leaving 8 bases unmatched. Here the CDR3 DNA reads TGTGCCAGCGCTAAGGACAGGGGCATCACTGAAGCTTTCTTT. It translates to CASAKDRGITEAFF.

The V and J genes are TRBV7-6 and TRBJ1-6, with 7 nucleotides matching TRBD1. V was pared by 4 bases and J by 6 bases, with 6 bases of the junction left unmatched. The CDR3 totals 15 residues. Germline-derived CDR1 and CDR2 are SGHVS and FNYEAQ. This CDR3 reads CASSSGDRSNSPLHF. CDR3 DNA: TGTGCCAGCAGCTCCGGGGACAGATCTAATTCACCCCTCCACTTT.

The V and J genes are TRBV30 and TRBJ2-2; 8 positions agree with TRBD1. Per germline, CDR1 GTSNPN and CDR2 SVGIG (reference sequence). The CDR3 is 14 residues long. Germline trimming cut 2 bases from V and 4 bases from J; bases unmatched to any gene: 3. CDR3 residues: CAWSLGTGTGELFF. DNA of the CDR3: TGTGCCTGGAGTTTGGGGACAGGCACCGGGGAGCTGTTTTTT.

This clone has at least ten counts. The chain has TRBV29-1 and TRBJ1-2; TRBD1 is a possible D gene (5 bases). Germline assignment: CDR1 SQVTM and CDR2 ANQGSEA. The CDR3 sequence is 12 residues long. V lost 5 bases and J 8 bases, leaving 15 bases between the germline ends. The CDR3 region is CSVRDSGEGYTF. DNA of the CDR3: TGCAGCGTTAGGGACTCCGGTGAAGGCTACACCTTC.

This clone was counted only a few times. The chain uses TRBV7-9 and TRBJ2-7; tentative D call: TRBD2 (6 bases). CDR3 size: 14 residues. The germline CDR1 and CDR2 sequences are SEHNR and FQNEAQ (reference sequence). V shed 3 bases and J shed 4 bases, with 13 bases lying between them. The CDR3 spells CASSLGGEGYEQYF. The CDR3 DNA is TGTGCCAGCAGCTTGGGGGGAGAAGGATACGAGCAGTACTTC.

In this sample, this clone turned up a few times. The chain has TRBV24-1 and TRBJ1-1; maybe TRBD1 (6 bases). The CDR3 sequence is 13 residues long. Germline lookup yields CDR1 KGHDR and CDR2 SFDVKD. With 10 bases removed from V and 7 bases from J, the gap between germline ends came to 18 bases. CDR3 residues: CATTDSGKIEAFF. The DNA for the CDR3 is TGTGCCACGACGGACAGTGGAAAGATTGAAGCTTTCTTT.

The chain's CDR3 is CASSLDRGHNEQFF. Here the CDR3 DNA reads TGTGCCAGCTCACTGGACAGGGGGCACAATGAGCAGTTCTTC. This chain uses TRBV18 with TRBJ2-1, with 11 bases lining up with TRBD1. This CDR3 is 14 amino acids long. Germline V gene lookup returns CDR1 KGHSH and CDR2 LQKENI. J lost 5 bases, V lost 4 bases, and 1 base had no gene match.

The rearrangement links TRBV4-3 to TRBJ1-2; D possibly corresponds to TRBD1 (5 bases). Trimming stripped 5 bases from V and 4 bases from J, with 11 bases between. This CDR3 has 13 residues. Germline CDR1 reads LGHNA; CDR2 reads YSLEER. The CDR3: CASSSGGIYGYTF. As DNA, the CDR3 is TGCGCCAGCAGCTCCGGGGGGATCTATGGCTACACCTTC.

The rearrangement uses TRBV28 and TRBJ1-2, with D possibly TRBD1 on 5 matching bases. Germline values: CDR1 MDHEN, CDR2 SYDVKM. The germline V and J ends were trimmed by 7 bases and 12 bases, with 21 bases remaining between them. The CDR3 is 13 residues long. CDR3 region: CASTPAGLPVHTF. The CDR3 DNA reads TGTGCCAGCACTCCCGCGGGGCTCCCGGTTCACACCTTC.

The CDR3 DNA reads as TGTGCCTGGAATAGTCGTGGAGCCGGGGAGCTGTTTTTT. Its protein product is CAWNSRGAGELFF. V and J are TRBV30 and TRBJ2-2; D remains ambiguous. Deletions cut 4 bases from V and 6 bases from J, with 12 bases between. CDR1 and CDR2 (germline): GTSNPN, SVGIG (reference sequence). The CDR3 length is 13 residues.

V usage is TRBV20-1 and J usage is TRBJ2-1; a possible D gene is TRBD2 (5 bases). Germline loops: CDR1 DFQATT, CDR2 SNEGSKA (reference sequence). Trimming stripped 4 bases from V and 7 bases from J, with 8 bases between. CDR3 length: 11 amino acids. CDR3: CSATLVNEQFF. CDR3 nucleotides: TGCAGTGCTACACTAGTAAATGAGCAGTTCTTC.

This clone appeared a few times. V is TRBV6-6 and J is TRBJ1-2; D possibly corresponds to TRBD1 (6 bases). V lost 5 bases, J lost 10 bases, and 11 bases lay in between. Germline V CDR1 and CDR2: MNHNY, SVGAGI (reference sequence). The CDR3 runs to 11 residues. The CDR3 loop reads CASSKTGNYTF. CDR3 bases: TGTGCCAGCAGTAAAACAGGGAACTACACCTTC.

The genes are TRBV9 and TRBJ2-3; a possible D gene is TRBD1 (5 bases). Germline V CDR1 and CDR2: SGDLS, YYNGEE. The CDR3 length is 12 residues. The V end was cut by 4 bases, the J end by 5 bases, with 8 bases between. The CDR3 protein is CASSPQGDTQYF. The DNA for the CDR3 is TGTGCCAGCAGCCCTCAGGGAGATACGCAGTATTTT.

The gene calls are TRBV2 and TRBJ2-6; unclear D gene. CDR1 and CDR2 (germline): SNHLY, FYNNEI. The CDR3 spans 14 residues. V lost 3 bases, J lost 4 bases, and 7 bases lay in between. The CDR3: CASSEVRGANVLTF. CDR3 nucleotides: TGTGCCAGCAGTGAGGTGCGGGGGGCCAACGTCCTGACTTTC.

V and J are TRBV24-1 and TRBJ2-3; the match to TRBD2 covers 7 bases. With 4 bases clipped from V and 4 bases from J, the junction kept 10 bases outside the gene matches. Per germline, CDR1 KGHDR and CDR2 SFDVKD. There are 16 residues in the CDR3. The CDR3 is CATSDSKGGGADTQYF. The CDR3 nucleotides are TGTGCCACCAGTGACTCCAAGGGCGGGGGAGCAGATACGCAGTATTTT.

Turning to this clone: Given a much more abundant clone one base away, this may be a read error. The same CDR3 also results from other DNA sequences found in this sample. V usage is TRBV29-1 and J usage is TRBJ2-1, with TRBD2 matching over 9 bases. Germline V gene lookup returns CDR1 SQVTM and CDR2 ANQGSEA. CDR3 size: 14 residues. V trimming: 5 bases; J trimming: 0 bases; junction bases outside the gene matches: 2. CDR3 sequence (DNA): TGCAGCGTTAGCGGGGGGAGCTCCTACAATGAGCAGTTCTTC. Translation gives CSVSGGSSYNEQFF.

CDR3 sequence reads: CASSADGWVNEKLFF. CDR3 sequence (DNA): TGTGCCAGCAGCGCGGATGGTTGGGTTAATGAAAAACTGTTTTTT. The J gene is TRBJ1-4, the V gene TRBV11-2; D uncertain. The germline V gene has CDR1 SGHAT and CDR2 FQNNGV. V was pared by 5 bases and J by 4 bases, with 14 bases between. This CDR3 spans 15 amino acids.

The V and J genes are TRBV5-1 and TRBJ2-2; TRBD2 is a possible D gene (5 bases). The CDR3 sequence is 16 residues long. Trimming took off 1 base at V and 0 bases at J, with 10 bases between the two ends. The germline CDR1 and CDR2 sequences are SGHRS and YFSETQ. The chain's CDR3 is CASSLRELSNTGELFF. The CDR3 region has the DNA TGCGCCAGCAGCTTGAGGGAGCTTTCGAACACCGGGGAGCTGTTTTTT.